These 27 T cell receptor beta chains originate from one sample sequenced in a study of T cell responses to AZD1222 COVID-19 vaccine. The data were produced by immunoSEQ multiplex PCR, yet TCRdb's version contains in-frame clones alone and is incomplete. The repertoire consists of approximately 150,000 clones, with around nine tenths occurring once and the leading ten covering under 4.5%. Sequenced material: peripheral blood, taken 28 days after the second AZD1222 dose. The receptors stem from an adult who received the AZD1222 COVID-19 vaccine.

The rearrangement links TRBV4-3 to TRBJ1-2; D unresolved. Germline V gene sequence: CDR1 LGHNA, CDR2 YSLEER. This CDR3 spans 16 amino acids. V gave up 0 bases and J gave up 1 base, with 12 bases separating them. The CDR3 protein is CASSQEISARNYGYTF. The CDR3 nucleotides read TGCGCCAGCAGCCAAGAAATCTCGGCGCGTAACTATGGCTACACCTTC.

The chain recombines TRBV7-3 with TRBJ2-1, with a weak D call TRBD2 (5 bases). The CDR3 length is 18 residues. Germline V gives CDR1 SGHTA, CDR2 FQGTGA. V lost 2 bases and J 0 bases, leaving 17 bases between the germline ends. In DNA, the CDR3 is TGTGCCAGCAGCTTATCGAGCGGCGAGAAGAGCTCCTACAATGAGCAGTTCTTC. Amino acids: CASSLSSGEKSSYNEQFF.

V and J are TRBV4-1 and TRBJ2-5, with TRBD2 matching 10 bases. V shed 0 bases and J 5 bases; nucleotides not matched to a gene: 6. Looked up from germline, CDR1 is MGHRA and CDR2 is YSYEKL. The CDR3 is 16 residues long. CDR3 nucleotides: TGCGCCAGCAGCCAAGATGCTAGCGGGAGCGGGGAGACCCAGTACTTC. Its translation is CASSQDASGSGETQYF.

The J gene is TRBJ2-3, the V gene TRBV10-2, with 7 nucleotides matching TRBD2. The germline CDR1 and CDR2 sequences are WSHSY and SAAADI. The ends lost 11 bases at V and 2 bases at J; junction bases unmatched: 16. The CDR3 consists of 16 residues. In DNA form, the CDR3 reads TGCGCCGCAAACCCCGGGCTGGCGGGAGACACAGATACGCAGTATTTT. Its translation: CAANPGLAGDTDTQYF.

The V and J genes are TRBV6-5 and TRBJ1-2; no firm D call. V lost 6 bases, J lost 0 bases, and 11 bases lay in between. CDR3 length: 14 amino acids. CDR1 and CDR2 (germline): MNHEY, SVGAGI. The CDR3 coding sequence is TGTGCCAGCAGCCCCTCGGGCGCTAACTATGGCTACACCTTC. This gives the protein CASSPSGANYGYTF.

The chain employs TRBV19 and TRBJ2-1, with 7 nucleotides matching TRBD2. This CDR3 region has 14 residues. CDR1 and CDR2 (germline): LNHDA, SQIVND (reference sequence). Unmatched junction bases numbered 8, after V lost 3 bases and J lost 9 bases. The CDR3 spells CASSIGTMGLEQFF. The CDR3 DNA is TGTGCCAGTAGTATCGGGACTATGGGGCTTGAGCAGTTCTTC.

The V call is TRBV7-9, the J call TRBJ2-7, with D unclear. V gave up 3 bases and J gave up 2 bases, with 5 bases separating them. The CDR3 has 12 amino acids. Germline CDR1 SEHNR, CDR2 FQNEAQ (reference sequence). Here the CDR3 DNA reads TGTGCCAGCAGCTTCGGCCCCTACGAGCAGTACTTC. Translation: CASSFGPYEQYF.

The chain carries TRBV29-1 and TRBJ2-7; tentatively, D is TRBD2 (5 bases). The CDR3 spans 12 residues. Per germline, CDR1 SQVTM and CDR2 ANQGSEA. The ends were cut back, 2 bases at V and 0 bases at J, with 5 bases in the middle. The CDR3 DNA reads TGCAGCGTTGAACGGGGCTCCTACGAGCAGTACTTC. It yields the protein CSVERGSYEQYF.

The genes are TRBV15 and TRBJ2-5, with D possibly TRBD2 on 6 matching bases. V was trimmed by 5 bases and J by 4 bases, leaving 17 bases between them. Germline-derived CDR1 and CDR2 are LNHNV and YYDKDF (reference sequence). This CDR3 has 15 amino acids. The DNA for the CDR3 is TGTGCCACCAGCCAAGAGCGGGTCACGGCAGAGACCCAGTACTTC. Amino acids: CATSQERVTAETQYF.

The CDR3 DNA reads as TGTGCCAGCACCCTGGGACGAACGGGATATAGCAATCAGCCCCAGCATTTT. Translated: CASTLGRTGYSNQPQHF. The chain recombines TRBV2 with TRBJ1-5; weak D call: TRBD1 (5 bases). V lost 7 bases to trimming and J lost 0 bases, with 19 bases between them. Germline lookup yields CDR1 SNHLY and CDR2 FYNNEI. The CDR3 consists of 17 residues.

The rearrangement joins TRBV5-4 to TRBJ2-1, with D perhaps TRBD2 (5 bases). This CDR3 contains 17 residues. The ends were cut back, 2 bases at V and 4 bases at J, with 19 bases in the middle. Germline values: CDR1 SGHNT, CDR2 YYREEE (reference sequence). The CDR3 reads CASSFPEGQSYYNEQFF. CDR3 bases: TGTGCCAGCAGCTTCCCTGAGGGTCAGTCCTATTACAATGAGCAGTTCTTC. Full variable domain (rest looked up from reference TRBV5-4 and TRBJ2-1): ETGVTQSPTHLIKTRGQQVTLRCSSQSGHNTVSWYQQALGQGPQFIFQYYREEENGRGNFPPRFSGLQFPNYSSELNVNALELDDSALYLCASSFPEGQSYYNEQFFGPGTRLTVL.

The rearrangement links TRBV7-9 to TRBJ1-4; possibly TRBD1 for D (6 bases). CDR1 SEHNR and CDR2 FQNEAQ come from the germline V gene (reference sequence). CDR3 length: 14 residues. Trimming removed 1 base at V and 8 bases at J, with 11 bases between. CDR3 DNA sequence: TGTGCCAGCAGCTTAGTTGGGACACTCGAAAAACTGTTTTTT. Its protein is CASSLVGTLEKLFF.

The chain links TRBV6-5 to TRBJ2-1; 9 nucleotides align to TRBD1. This CDR3 region has 14 residues. After removal of 6 bases from V and 4 bases from J, the junction contained 4 bases not matched to a gene. Per germline, CDR1 MNHEY and CDR2 SVGAGI. CDR3 sequence reads: CASSRDRDYNEQFF. Written as DNA, the CDR3 is TGTGCCAGCAGCCGGGACAGGGATTACAATGAGCAGTTCTTC.

The chain joins TRBV12-5 to TRBJ2-3; D ambiguous. The V end lost 1 base, the J end lost 3 bases, and 5 bases lay between the germline ends. CDR1 LGHNT and CDR2 FRNRAP come from the germline V gene. This CDR3 has 13 amino acids. CDR3 DNA sequence: TGTGCTAGTGGTTTGGCCCATACAGATACGCAGTATTTT. Residues: CASGLAHTDTQYF.

CDR3 region: CASSQEGSWGLLNEKLFF. CDR3 nucleotide sequence: TGTGCCAGCAGCCAAGAAGGGAGCTGGGGTTTGCTCAATGAAAAACTGTTTTTT. This rearrangement joins TRBV4-2 to TRBJ1-4, with D uncertain. Trimming left V 0 bases short and J 5 bases short, with 19 bases between. This CDR3 region has 18 residues. CDR1 is LGHNA, CDR2 YNFKEQ, per germline.

In its sample, this clone was seen once. The V and J genes are TRBV28 and TRBJ1-3; D gene unclear. Trimming took off 2 bases at V and 4 bases at J, with 12 bases between the two ends. The CDR3 runs 15 residues. In germline, CDR1 is MDHEN, CDR2 SYDVKM. DNA for the CDR3: TGTGCCAGCAGTTTACGCCGGGCGGGCGGAAACACCATATATTTT. This sequence encodes CASSLRRAGGNTIYF.

V usage is TRBV4-3 and J usage is TRBJ2-3; TRBD2 aligns across 10 bases. Germline-derived CDR1 and CDR2 are LGHNA and YSLEER. After removal of 0 bases from V and 10 bases from J, the junction contained 10 bases not matched to a gene. The CDR3 has 16 amino acids. CDR3: CASSQDASGGPLPQYF. In DNA, the CDR3 is TGCGCCAGCAGCCAAGACGCTAGCGGGGGACCGCTACCGCAGTATTTT.

This clone was seen once. The chain uses TRBV7-9 and TRBJ1-1; D is unresolved. V was shortened by 2 bases and J by 1 base, with 23 bases between the two germline ends. Germline values: CDR1 SEHNR, CDR2 FQNEAQ (reference sequence). This CDR3 is built from 19 residues. This CDR3 reads CASSLQYAGFRRPNTEAFF. The DNA for the CDR3 is TGTGCCAGCAGCTTACAATATGCCGGGTTTCGGCGACCGAACACTGAAGCTTTCTTT. Complete variable domain (other parts from reference TRBV7-9 and TRBJ1-1): DTGVSQNPRHKITKRGQNVTFRCDPISEHNRLYWYRQTLGQGPEFLTYFQNEAQLEKSRLLSDRFSAERPKGSFSTLEIQRTEQGDSAMYLCASSLQYAGFRRPNTEAFFGQGTRLTVV.

This chain links TRBV19 with TRBJ1-2; 8 bases line up with TRBD1. After removal of 6 bases from V and 6 bases from J, the junction contained 3 bases not matched to a gene. This CDR3 is built from 12 residues. Germline values: CDR1 LNHDA, CDR2 SQIVND (reference sequence). CDR3 sequence: CASRAGGNGYTF. In DNA form, the CDR3 reads TGTGCCAGTAGGGCAGGGGGCAATGGCTACACCTTC.

The chain joins TRBV28 to TRBJ2-7, with D tentatively TRBD2 (6 bases). The CDR3 spans 16 residues. CDR1 and CDR2 from the germline V gene are MDHEN and SYDVKM. Trimming removed 1 base at V and 1 base at J, with 14 bases between. CDR3 region: CASSLLVGSGSYEQYF. In nucleotides, the CDR3 is TGTGCCAGCAGTTTATTAGTCGGGAGCGGGTCCTACGAGCAGTACTTC.

V usage is TRBV3-1 (or the pseudogene TRBV3-2) and J usage is TRBJ1-2; the D gene is possibly TRBD1 (6 bases). CDR1 and CDR2 from the germline V gene are LGHDT and YNNKEL (reference sequence). CDR3 length: 16 residues. The V gene lost 5 bases and the J gene lost 2 bases, with 18 bases spanning the gap. CDR3 protein: CASSVQGNGGNYGYTF. The CDR3 DNA follows: TGTGCCAGCAGCGTCCAAGGTAACGGGGGCAACTATGGCTACACCTTC.

The genes are TRBV7-3 and TRBJ1-3; D remains unclear. The V and J ends lost 4 bases and 3 bases respectively, with 7 bases between them. Germline assignment: CDR1 SGHTA and CDR2 FQGTGA. The length of the CDR3 is 13 residues. The CDR3 coding sequence is TGTGCCAGCAGCTCTCAATATGGAAACACCATATATTTT. Its translation is CASSSQYGNTIYF.

CDR3 in DNA: TGTGCCAGCAGCTACGGACTTTATCCGGGGGAGCAGTACTTC. Its translation: CASSYGLYPGEQYF. The chain has TRBV7-2 and TRBJ2-7; perhaps TRBD2 as D (5 bases). The CDR3 extends over 14 amino acids. CDR1 and CDR2 from the germline V gene are SGHTA and FQGNSA. Deletions cut 4 bases from V and 7 bases from J, with 17 bases between.

The chain employs TRBV7-9 and TRBJ2-5, with 11 bases that match TRBD1. There are 14 residues in the CDR3. Germline V gives CDR1 SEHNR, CDR2 FQNEAQ (reference sequence). The J segment lost 13 bases and the V segment lost 1 base, leaving 8 bases of the junction unmatched. CDR3 sequence (DNA): TGTGCCAGCAGCTTAGGGGGACAGGGGGAGTTTCCGTACTTC. This sequence encodes CASSLGGQGEFPYF.

The V gene is TRBV15, the J gene TRBJ1-1; D is perhaps TRBD1 (6 bases). The V and J ends lost 3 bases and 4 bases respectively, with 15 bases between them. The CDR3 is 15 amino acids. Looked up from germline, CDR1 is LNHNV and CDR2 is YYDKDF (reference sequence). CDR3 sequence reads: CATSSMRGGATEAFF. CDR3 nucleotide sequence: TGTGCCACCAGCAGCATGAGGGGGGGTGCCACTGAAGCTTTCTTT.

The rearrangement joins TRBV2 to TRBJ2-7; D not resolved. V was shortened by 6 bases and J by 6 bases, with 6 bases between the two germline ends. CDR1 and CDR2 (germline): SNHLY, FYNNEI. The CDR3 covers 10 residues. CDR3 loop: CASRGIEQYF. CDR3 bases: TGTGCCAGCAGAGGAATCGAGCAGTACTTC.

This CDR3 is CASSRTGRYGYTF. CDR3 sequence (DNA): TGTGCCAGCAGTCGGACAGGGCGGTATGGCTACACCTTC. The chain uses TRBV27 and TRBJ1-2; 8 nucleotides match TRBD1. The germline gives CDR1 MNHEY, CDR2 SMNVEV (reference sequence). The CDR3 totals 13 residues. Trimming took 5 bases from V and 5 from J; bases not matched to a gene: 4.